Listed here is a single T cell receptor beta chain. The data stem from a study of cytomegalovirus exposure and HLA in healthy donors. PCR primers comprised 60 Vbeta and 13 Jbeta primers. Libraries were prepared by immunoSEQ multiplex PCR; TCRdb keeps only in-frame clonotypes and omits some of them. The sample holds 170,000 or so clones, 84% seen once. This CDR3 has 14 residues. V was clipped by 5 bases and J by 5 bases, with 16 bases between them. Germline V gene data show CDR1 as LNHDA and CDR2 as SQIVND (reference sequence). This sequence originates from a man aged 18-30 years in good health and CMV-seronegative. Sequencing was performed on PBMCs. The chain couples TRBV19 to TRBJ2-7; D is perhaps TRBD1 (6 bases). The CDR3 sequence is CASSPSGEVHEQYF. CDR3 bases: TGTGCCAGTAGTCCTTCAGGGGAAGTCCACGAGCAGTACTTC.